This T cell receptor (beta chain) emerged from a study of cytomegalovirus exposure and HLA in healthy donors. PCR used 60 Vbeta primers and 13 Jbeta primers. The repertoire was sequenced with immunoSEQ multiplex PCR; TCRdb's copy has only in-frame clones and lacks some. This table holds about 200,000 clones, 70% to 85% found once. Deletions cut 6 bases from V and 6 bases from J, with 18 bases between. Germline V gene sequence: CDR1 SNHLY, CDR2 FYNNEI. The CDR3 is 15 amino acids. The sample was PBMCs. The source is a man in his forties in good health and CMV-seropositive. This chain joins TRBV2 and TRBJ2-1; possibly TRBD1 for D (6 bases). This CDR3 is CASSATGWATNEQFF. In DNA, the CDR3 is TGTGCCAGCAGCGCCACAGGGTGGGCGACCAATGAGCAGTTCTTC. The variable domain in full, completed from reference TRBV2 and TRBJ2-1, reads EPEVTQTPSHQVTQMGQEVILRCVPISNHLYFYWYRQILGQKVEFLVSFYNNEISEKSEIFDDQFSVERPDGSNFTLKIRSTKLEDSAMYFCASSATGWATNEQFFGPGTRLTVL.